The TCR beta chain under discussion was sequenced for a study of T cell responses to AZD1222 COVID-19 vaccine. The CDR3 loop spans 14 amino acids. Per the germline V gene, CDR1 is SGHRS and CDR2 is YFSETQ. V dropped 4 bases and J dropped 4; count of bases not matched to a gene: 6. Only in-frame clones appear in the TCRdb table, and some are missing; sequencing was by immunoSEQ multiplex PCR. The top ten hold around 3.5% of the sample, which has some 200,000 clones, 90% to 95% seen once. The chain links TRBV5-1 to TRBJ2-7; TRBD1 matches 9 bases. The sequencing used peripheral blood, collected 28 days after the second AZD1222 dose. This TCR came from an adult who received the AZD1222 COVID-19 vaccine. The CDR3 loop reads CASSQTGGWYEQYF. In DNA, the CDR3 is TGCGCCAGCAGCCAAACAGGGGGCTGGTACGAGCAGTACTTC. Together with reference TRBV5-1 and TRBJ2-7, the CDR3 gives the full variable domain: KAGVTQTPRYLIKTRGQQVTLSCSPISGHRSVSWYQQTPGQGLQFLFEYFSETQRNKGNFPGRFSGRQFSNSRSEMNVSTLELGDSALYLCASSQTGGWYEQYFGPGTRLTVT.